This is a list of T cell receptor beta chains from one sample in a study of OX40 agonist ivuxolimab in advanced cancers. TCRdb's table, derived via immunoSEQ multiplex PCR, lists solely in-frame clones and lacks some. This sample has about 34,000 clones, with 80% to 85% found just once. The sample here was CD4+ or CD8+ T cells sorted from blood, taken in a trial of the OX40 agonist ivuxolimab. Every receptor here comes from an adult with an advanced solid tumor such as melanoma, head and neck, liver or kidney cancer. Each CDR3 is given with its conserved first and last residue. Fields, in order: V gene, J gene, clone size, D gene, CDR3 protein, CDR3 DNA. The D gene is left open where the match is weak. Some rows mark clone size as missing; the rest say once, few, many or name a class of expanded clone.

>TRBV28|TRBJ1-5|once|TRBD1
CASSLVGTGWQPQHF
TGTGCCAGCAGTTTGGTCGGGACAGGGTGGCAGCCCCAGCATTTT
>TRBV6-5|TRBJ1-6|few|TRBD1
CASSITTGVAPLHF
TGTGCCAGCAGCATAACGACAGGGGTGGCACCCCTCCACTTT
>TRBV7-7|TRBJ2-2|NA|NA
CASSFGTPPNTGELFF
TGTGCTAGCAGCTTTGGGACCCCTCCTAACACCGGGGAGCTGTTTTTT
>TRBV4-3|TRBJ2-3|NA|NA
CASSQDYLGRDTQYF
TGCGCCAGCAGCCAAGATTATCTGGGAAGGGATACGCAGTATTTT
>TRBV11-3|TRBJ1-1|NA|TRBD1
CASSPGQHTEAFF
TGTGCCAGCAGCCCGGGACAGCACACTGAAGCTTTCTTT
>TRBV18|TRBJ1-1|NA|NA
CASSPSEFSEAFF
TGTGCCAGCTCACCATCGGAATTTTCTGAAGCTTTCTTT
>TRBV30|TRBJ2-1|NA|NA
CAWSVRGGAQFF
TGTGCCTGGAGTGTACGTGGGGGGGCTCAGTTCTTC
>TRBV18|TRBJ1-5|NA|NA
CASSSMGLGSQPQHF
TGTGCCAGCTCTTCGATGGGGCTGGGGAGTCAGCCCCAGCATTTT
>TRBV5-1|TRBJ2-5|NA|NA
CASSLQGKETQYF
TGCGCCAGCAGCTTGCAGGGTAAAGAGACCCAGTACTTC
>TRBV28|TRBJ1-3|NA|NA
CASVEGPGNTIYF
TGTGCCAGCGTTGAAGGTCCGGGAAACACCATATATTTT
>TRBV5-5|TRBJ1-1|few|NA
CASSLADGLNTEAFF
TGTGCCAGCAGCCTCGCGGACGGCTTGAACACTGAAGCTTTCTTT
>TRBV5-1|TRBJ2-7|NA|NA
CASSSGSGYSYEQYF
TGCGCCAGCAGCTCAGGATCGGGCTACTCCTACGAGCAGTACTTC
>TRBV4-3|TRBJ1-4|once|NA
CASSQDLQPTNEKLFF
TGCGCCAGCAGCCAAGATCTTCAACCAACTAATGAAAAACTGTTTTTT
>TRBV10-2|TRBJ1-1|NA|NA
CASRGALEAFF
TGCGCCAGCAGGGGGGCTCTAGAAGCTTTCTTT
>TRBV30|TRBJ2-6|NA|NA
CAWKHSGANVLTF
TGTGCCTGGAAGCACTCTGGGGCCAACGTCCTGACTTTC
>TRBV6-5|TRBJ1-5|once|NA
CASGKGSNQPQHF
TGTGCCAGCGGTAAGGGTAGCAATCAGCCCCAGCATTTT
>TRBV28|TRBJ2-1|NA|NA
CASSPPGRGSYNEQFF
TGTGCCAGCAGCCCCCCAGGGCGGGGTTCCTACAATGAGCAGTTCTTC
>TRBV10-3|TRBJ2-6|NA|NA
CAIQVTGANVLTF
TGTGCCATCCAAGTGACTGGGGCCAACGTCCTGACTTTC
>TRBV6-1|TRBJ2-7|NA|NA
CASRQEGQTPSVYF
TGTGCCAGCAGACAGGAAGGACAGACTCCTAGCGTCTACTTC
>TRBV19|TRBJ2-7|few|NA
CASSTGTPYEQYF
TGTGCCAGTAGTACTGGGACCCCCTACGAGCAGTACTTC
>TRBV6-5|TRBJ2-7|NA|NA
CASTRGGGYEQYF
TGTGCCAGCACCCGGGGTGGGGGTTACGAGCAGTACTTC
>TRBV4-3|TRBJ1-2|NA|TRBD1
CASSQGTGGGYGYTF
TGCGCCAGCAGCCAAGGTACAGGGGGCGGCTATGGCTACACCTTC
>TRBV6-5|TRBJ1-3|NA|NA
CASSYMGGSGNTIYF
TGTGCCAGCAGTTACATGGGGGGCTCTGGAAACACCATATATTTT
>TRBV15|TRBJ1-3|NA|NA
CATSRGPEPRNTIYF
TGTGCCACCAGCAGAGGACCCGAACCTAGAAACACCATATATTTT
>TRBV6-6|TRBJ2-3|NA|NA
CASSYSRGTQYF
TGTGCCAGCAGTTACTCCAGGGGTACGCAGTATTTT
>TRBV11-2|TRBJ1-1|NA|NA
CASSSRHRSQAFF
TGTGCCAGCAGCTCGCGCCACCGCTCTCAAGCTTTCTTT
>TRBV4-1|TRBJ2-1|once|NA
CASSQDGASAMSSYNEQFF
TGCGCCAGCAGCCAAGATGGGGCTAGCGCAATGAGCTCCTACAATGAGCAGTTCTTC
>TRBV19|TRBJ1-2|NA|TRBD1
CASSMGVTGGFHNYGYTF
TGTGCCAGTAGTATGGGAGTGACAGGGGGCTTCCATAACTATGGCTACACCTTC
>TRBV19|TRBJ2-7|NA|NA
CASSIRRASYYEQYF
TGTGCCAGTAGTATACGGAGGGCGTCCTACTACGAGCAGTACTTC
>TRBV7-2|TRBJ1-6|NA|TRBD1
CASSSPRGLGSPLHF
TGTGCCAGCAGCTCACCCAGGGGGCTAGGTTCACCCCTCCACTTT
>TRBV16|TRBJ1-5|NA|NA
CASSQFSEEPQHF
TGTGCCAGCAGCCAATTCAGCGAGGAGCCCCAGCATTTT
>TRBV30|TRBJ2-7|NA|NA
CAWRSALGLYYEQYF
TGTGCCTGGAGATCGGCCCTGGGACTCTACTACGAGCAGTACTTC
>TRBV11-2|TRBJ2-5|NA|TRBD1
CASSVGTGIRWETQYF
TGTGCCAGCAGCGTCGGGACAGGAATCCGGTGGGAGACCCAGTACTTC
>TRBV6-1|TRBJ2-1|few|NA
CASSNLARSYNEQFF
TGTGCCAGCAGTAATCTAGCGAGGTCCTACAATGAGCAGTTCTTC
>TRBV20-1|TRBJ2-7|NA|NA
CSDRYYEQYF
TGCAGTGACCGGTACTACGAGCAGTACTTC
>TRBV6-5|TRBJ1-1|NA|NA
CASRLTGLNTEAFF
TGTGCCAGCAGGCTAACAGGGCTGAACACTGAAGCTTTCTTT
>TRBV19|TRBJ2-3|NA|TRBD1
CASSPWDRGDQYF
TGTGCCAGTAGTCCCTGGGACAGGGGAGACCAGTATTTT
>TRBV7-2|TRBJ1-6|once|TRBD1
CASSAHRGNNSPLHF
TGTGCCAGCAGCGCTCACAGGGGGAATAATTCACCCCTCCACTTT
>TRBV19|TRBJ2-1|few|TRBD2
CASSIQRGNEQFF
TGTGCCAGTAGTATCCAGCGGGGTAATGAGCAGTTCTTC
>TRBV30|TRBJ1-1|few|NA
CAWSVLPRGNTEAFF
TGTGCCTGGAGTGTACTCCCCAGGGGGAACACTGAAGCTTTCTTT
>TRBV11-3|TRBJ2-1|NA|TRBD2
CASSLDFASGSNEQFF
TGTGCCAGCAGCTTAGATTTTGCAAGCGGGAGTAATGAGCAGTTCTTC
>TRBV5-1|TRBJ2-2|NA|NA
CASKVRGVSNTGELFF
TGCGCCAGCAAAGTAAGAGGGGTATCGAACACCGGGGAGCTGTTTTTT
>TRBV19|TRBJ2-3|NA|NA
CATRTISGTDTQYF
TGTGCCACCAGGACTATTTCTGGCACAGATACGCAGTATTTT
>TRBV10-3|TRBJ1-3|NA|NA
CAIMGSGNTIYF
TGTGCCATCATGGGATCAGGAAACACCATATATTTT
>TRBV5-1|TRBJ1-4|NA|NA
CASSLAVGVNEKLFF
TGCGCCAGCAGCTTGGCCGTAGGGGTTAATGAAAAACTGTTTTTT
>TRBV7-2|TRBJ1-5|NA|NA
CASSLDRVNQPQHF
TGTGCCAGCAGCTTAGACAGGGTCAATCAGCCCCAGCATTTT